Reported below is one T cell receptor (beta chain). This record comes from a study of blood T cell repertoires in COVID-19. CDR1 SGHTA and CDR2 FQGNSA come from the germline V gene. Deletions cut 5 bases from V and 0 bases from J, with 10 bases between. There are 14 residues in the CDR3. The table came from immunoSEQ multiplex PCR; TCRdb's copy has only in-frame clones and leaves some out. Found here are under 550,000 clones, approximately 90% of them singletons; the top ten hold 0.8% to 0.85%. Patients of the Seattle cohort, enrolled during active infection, were followed longitudinally. Material for sequencing was peripheral blood. The chain combines TRBV7-2 with TRBJ1-2; no reliable D call. The origin of this receptor is a man younger than 30 with COVID-19, enrolled during active disease. CDR3 DNA: TGTGCCAGCAGCCTATTGGGCTCTAACTATGGCTACACCTTC. This translates into CASSLLGSNYGYTF.